Below are 25 T cell receptor beta chains sequenced from a single sample in a study of early T cells in non-severe SARS-CoV-2 infection. A single record per CDR3 protein comes from TCRdb applying MiXCR to the 5' RACE reads. Of tens of thousands of distinct CDR3 sequences listed, roughly 13% were seen once; the top ten hold around 5.1%. The sample was whole blood. All receptors derive from an adult who was a healthcare worker with PCR-confirmed SARS-CoV-2 infection or an uninfected control (not recorded which).

This clonotype has only a few counts. The rearrangement uses TRBV9 and TRBJ1-1; tentative D call: TRBD1 (5 bases). This CDR3 contains 14 residues. Trimming stripped 4 bases from V and 6 bases from J, with 16 bases between. The germline V gene encodes CDR1 SGDLS and CDR2 YYNGEE. For the CDR3, the DNA is TGTGCCAGCAGCTCTCTAGGGGATCGCGCTGAAGCTTTCTTT. Its translation: CASSSLGDRAEAFF.

This clonotype was found many times. The rearrangement links TRBV5-1 to TRBJ2-1; D gene uncertain. Trimming pared 1 base from V and 7 bases from J, leaving 15 bases between. This CDR3 is built from 15 residues. From germline, CDR1 is SGHRS and CDR2 YFSETQ. The CDR3 is CASSLPKTTLNEQFF. The DNA of the CDR3 is TGCGCCAGCAGCTTGCCAAAAACGACTTTGAATGAGCAGTTCTTC.

This clonotype was recorded many times. The rearrangement uses TRBV5-1 and TRBJ2-7; 8 nucleotides align to TRBD1. The V and J ends lost 3 bases and 6 bases, in that order; junction bases with no gene match: 8. The CDR3 contains 14 residues. Germline V gene lookup returns CDR1 SGHRS and CDR2 YFSETQ. This CDR3 reads CASSSDRAAREQYF. The CDR3, as DNA: TGCGCCAGCAGCTCGGACAGGGCCGCCCGCGAGCAGTACTTC.

This clonotype has a handful of counts. The V gene is TRBV7-9, the J gene TRBJ2-7; TRBD2 aligns across 7 bases. V shed 5 bases and J 6 bases; nucleotides not matched to a gene: 7. The germline V gene encodes CDR1 SEHNR and CDR2 FQNEAQ (reference sequence). The CDR3 loop spans 13 amino acids. DNA of the CDR3: TGTGCCAGCAGCCTCGGGACTACCTCCGAGCAGTACTTC. This encodes CASSLGTTSEQYF. Supplemented by reference TRBV7-9 and TRBJ2-7, the full variable domain reads DTGVSQNPRHKITKRGQNVTFRCDPISEHNRLYWYRQTLGQGPEFLTYFQNEAQLEKSRLLSDRFSAERPKGSFSTLEIQRTEQGDSAMYLCASSLGTTSEQYFGPGTRLTVT.

A word on this clonotype: A much larger clone differs from this one at a single base, so this may be a read error. This chain uses TRBV25-1 with TRBJ2-7; 10 nucleotides agree with TRBD1. Germline values: CDR1 MGHDK, CDR2 SYGVNS. The ends lost 8 bases at V and 2 bases at J; junction bases unmatched: 3. CDR3 length equals 13 residues. CDR3 in amino acids: CASGGQGAYEQYF. CDR3 nucleotides: TGTGCCAGCGGCGGACAGGGGGCCTACGAGCAGTACTTC.

This clonotype was observed at least ten times. The chain recombines TRBV7-9 with TRBJ2-3, with a weak D call TRBD2 (5 bases). Looked up from germline, CDR1 is SEHNR and CDR2 is FQNEAQ (reference sequence). The CDR3 extends over 13 amino acids. Trimming left V 1 base short and J 4 bases short, with 6 bases between. CDR3 residues: CASSLVGADTQYF. The CDR3 coding sequence is TGTGCCAGCAGCTTAGTGGGAGCAGATACGCAGTATTTT.

This clonotype was counted many times. The chain recombines TRBV6-1 with TRBJ2-1; TRBD2 matches 8 bases. The V gene's germline CDR1 is MNHNS and CDR2 SASEGT. The V segment lost 7 bases and the J segment 7 bases; nucleotides outside the gene matches: 18. This CDR3 is 17 amino acids long. The CDR3 is CASTRSSGGGTRNEQFF. The CDR3 DNA is TGTGCCAGCACCCGATCGTCTGGCGGGGGGACTCGGAATGAGCAGTTCTTC.

This clonotype was counted between two and nine times. The rearrangement uses TRBV3-1 and TRBJ1-1; no firm D call. The CDR3 totals 14 residues. CDR1 and CDR2 (germline): LGHDT, YNNKEL (reference sequence). Trimming removed 2 bases from V and 4 bases from J, with 11 bases in between. The CDR3 DNA reads TGTGCCAGCAGCCAAAACAGATTCTTCACTGAAGCTTTCTTT. This translates into CASSQNRFFTEAFF. Looking up the rest from reference TRBV3-1 and TRBJ1-1 gives the full variable domain: DTAVSQTPKYLVTQMGNDKSIKCEQNLGHDTMYWYKQDSKKFLKIMFSYNNKELIINETVPNRFSPKSPDKAHLNLHINSLELGDSAVYFCASSQNRFFTEAFFGQGTRLTVV.

This clonotype was detected ten times or more. The chain recombines TRBV6-1 with TRBJ1-3, with D maybe TRBD1 (6 bases). This CDR3 has 15 residues. Germline lookup yields CDR1 MNHNS and CDR2 SASEGT. V lost 0 bases and J 2 bases, leaving 8 bases between the germline ends. The CDR3 region is CASSEAWTAGNTIYF. In nucleotides, the CDR3 is TGTGCCAGCAGTGAAGCGTGGACAGCTGGAAACACCATATATTTT.

The V call is TRBV6-5, the J call TRBJ1-3; 7 bases map to TRBD1. The CDR3 runs 13 residues. The V segment lost 7 bases and the J segment 5 bases; nucleotides outside the gene matches: 5. In germline, CDR1 is MNHEY, CDR2 SVGAGI. The CDR3 loop is CASTSTGRNTIYF. In DNA form, the CDR3 reads TGTGCCAGCACCTCGACAGGGAGAAACACCATATATTTT.

The gene calls are TRBV29-1 and TRBJ1-1; 7 bases are a match to TRBD1. The CDR3 length is 11 residues. V shed 7 bases, J shed 7 bases, and the junction held 6 bases outside the gene matches. Germline V gives CDR1 SQVTM, CDR2 ANQGSEA. In nucleotides, the CDR3 is TGCAGCGCTGCGGGACAGTTTGAAGCTTTCTTT. Translation gives CSAAGQFEAFF.

The V and J genes are TRBV15 and TRBJ1-6; D unresolved. Germline CDR1 is LNHNV and CDR2 is YYDKDF (reference sequence). The V gene lost 0 bases and the J gene lost 0 bases, with 3 bases spanning the gap. CDR3 length equals 15 residues. The CDR3 here is CATSRESSYNSPLHF. The CDR3 nucleotides are TGTGCCACCAGCAGAGAGAGCTCCTATAATTCACCCCTCCACTTT.

The CDR3 sequence: CASSPPTFGKLGEAFF. The CDR3 bases are TGTGCCAGCTCACCACCCACTTTCGGGAAGCTTGGCGAAGCTTTCTTT. The chain employs TRBV18 and TRBJ1-1, with D uncertain. Germline CDR1 KGHSH, CDR2 LQKENI. The CDR3 loop spans 16 amino acids. The V end lost 0 bases, the J end lost 8 bases, and 19 bases lay between the germline ends.

This chain uses TRBV25-1 with TRBJ1-1; TRBD1 agrees at 8 bases. Germline CDR1 is MGHDK and CDR2 is SYGVNS. V shed 6 bases, J shed 1 base, and the junction held 4 bases outside the gene matches. There are 14 residues in the CDR3. CDR3 residues: CASRDREGNTEAFF. CDR3 coding DNA: TGTGCCAGCAGGGACAGGGAGGGGAACACTGAAGCTTTCTTT.

This clonotype has only a few counts. The chain is built from TRBV6-5 and TRBJ2-2; D is tentatively TRBD1 or TRBD2 (5 bases each). CDR3 length: 14 amino acids. V lost 5 bases, J lost 1 base, and 8 bases lay in between. Germline V CDR1 and CDR2: MNHEY, SVGAGI. CDR3 region: CASSGGGNTGELFF. The CDR3 DNA reads as TGTGCCAGCAGTGGTGGGGGGAACACCGGGGAGCTGTTTTTT.

This clonotype was counted many times. The chain is built from TRBV29-1 and TRBJ1-2; no firm D call. CDR3 size: 11 residues. Per germline, CDR1 SQVTM and CDR2 ANQGSEA. V lost 3 bases, J lost 7 bases, and 9 bases lay in between. The CDR3 reads CSVERTSGYTF. Written as DNA, the CDR3 is TGCAGCGTTGAGCGAACGAGTGGCTACACCTTC. The whole variable domain, remainder taken from reference TRBV29-1 and TRBJ1-2, is SAVISQKPSRDICQRGTSLTIQCQVDSQVTMMFWYRQQPGQSLTLIATANQGSEATYESGFVIDKFPISRPNLTFSTLTVSNMSPEDSSIYLCSVERTSGYTFGSGTRLTVV.

This clonotype came up once. With a much larger clone just one base away, this may be a read error. The V gene is TRBV19, the J gene TRBJ1-2, with 11 bases matching TRBD1. CDR1 and CDR2 (germline): LNHDA, SQIVND (reference sequence). This CDR3 has 16 amino acids. The CDR3 protein is CASSRTGGENGYDYTF. The CDR3 DNA sequence: TGTGCCAGTAGTAGGACAGGGGGCGAGAACGGCTATGACTACACCTTC.

The rearrangement links TRBV6-1 to TRBJ2-7; TRBD1 aligns across 9 bases. This CDR3 has 15 residues. V lost 2 bases and J lost 4; bases outside the gene matches: 6. Germline V gene sequence: CDR1 MNHNS, CDR2 SASEGT. The CDR3 sequence: CASSEPGQGLYEQYF. In DNA, the CDR3 is TGTGCCAGCAGTGAACCGGGACAGGGTCTTTACGAGCAGTACTTC.

This clonotype was recorded at least ten times. The V and J genes are TRBV7-8 and TRBJ1-1; 8 nucleotides agree with TRBD1. After removal of 5 bases from V and 3 bases from J, the junction contained 17 bases not matched to a gene. The CDR3 covers 18 residues. Germline lookup yields CDR1 SGHVS and CDR2 FQNEAQ. The CDR3 is CASSDRGLKIGTDTEAFF. The CDR3 nucleotides read TGTGCCAGCAGCGACAGGGGACTAAAAATTGGGACCGACACTGAAGCTTTCTTT.

This clonotype was counted a few times. This chain uses TRBV4-3 with TRBJ1-6; no firm D call. CDR1 and CDR2 (germline): LGHNA, YSLEER. The V end was cut by 5 bases, the J end by 0 bases, with 14 bases between. The CDR3 extends over 17 amino acids. The CDR3 sequence is CASSTDPSRSYNSPLHF. Here the CDR3 DNA reads TGCGCCAGCAGCACTGACCCTTCCCGCTCCTATAATTCACCCCTCCACTTT.

Many counts were recorded for this clonotype. The chain recombines TRBV30 with TRBJ1-1; D unclear. This CDR3 contains 12 residues. Germline CDR1 GTSNPN, CDR2 SVGIG (reference sequence). Trimming pared 3 bases from V and 6 bases from J, leaving 11 bases between. CDR3 region: CAWSARFAEAFF. Here the CDR3 DNA reads TGTGCCTGGAGCGCCAGGTTCGCTGAAGCTTTCTTT.

This clonotype was counted at least ten times. The rearrangement joins TRBV7-2 to TRBJ2-1; D remains unclear. The germline gives CDR1 SGHTA, CDR2 FQGNSA. V lost 3 bases and J lost 10, with 10 bases in between. The CDR3 totals 12 residues. Here the CDR3 reads CASSFDIWEQFF. CDR3 DNA: TGTGCCAGCAGCTTCGATATATGGGAGCAGTTCTTC.

This clonotype appeared many times. The J gene is TRBJ2-3, the V gene TRBV5-6, with TRBD1 as a possible D gene (5 bases). The V and J ends lost 3 bases and 5 bases respectively, with 22 bases between them. This CDR3 has 17 amino acids. Germline V gene data show CDR1 as SGHDT and CDR2 as YYEEEE. In DNA, the CDR3 is TGTGCCAGCAGCTACTTCCCCCTGGGCAGGGCAGGAGATACGCAGTATTTT. This translates into CASSYFPLGRAGDTQYF.

Ten or more counts support this clonotype. The chain combines TRBV24-1 with TRBJ2-3, with TRBD2 as a possible D gene (6 bases). The CDR3 sequence is 15 residues long. Germline V gene data show CDR1 as KGHDR and CDR2 as SFDVKD. Trimming left V 4 bases short and J 4 bases short, with 14 bases between. The CDR3 DNA reads as TGTGCCACCAGTGAAGGAGGAGGGAATGCAGATACGCAGTATTTT. Translating gives CATSEGGGNADTQYF.

This chain joins TRBV6-2 or TRBV6-3 and TRBJ2-3; D tentatively reads TRBD1 or TRBD2 (5 bases each). CDR3 length: 17 amino acids. V gave up 2 bases and J gave up 0 bases, with 15 bases separating them. Per germline, CDR1 MNHEY and CDR2 SVGEGT. CDR3 DNA sequence: TGTGCCAGCAGTTACATCGAGGGGCGGTATAGCACAGATACGCAGTATTTT. This encodes CASSYIEGRYSTDTQYF.